One sample yielded the 8 T cell receptor beta chains listed below, sequenced in a study of cytomegalovirus exposure and HLA in healthy donors (dated by TCRdb to 2016 to 2017). Library construction relied on the immunoSEQ multiplex PCR assay. Imported from immuneACCESS, the table was reduced by TCRdb to in-frame sequences with V and J called. These copies leave out some clones; in studies compared against another copy, an unresolved V gene accounts for under half, and the cause of the remainder is not known. In all, the sample holds approximately 100,000 clones, and approximately 93% of those were seen once. The ten largest account for approximately 1% of the sample. Input material: PBMCs. The receptors originated from a young woman in good health and CMV-seropositive.

This chain connects TRBV28 to TRBJ2-5; TRBD1 might be the D (6 bases). CDR1 is MDHEN and CDR2 is SYDVKM in the germline V gene. The CDR3 covers 15 residues. The ends were cut back, 7 bases at V and 1 base at J, with 16 bases in the middle. The CDR3 protein is CASNLAGQLQETQYF. DNA of the CDR3: TGTGCCAGCAACCTGGCCGGACAGCTCCAAGAGACCCAGTACTTC.

The rearrangement uses TRBV6-6 and TRBJ1-1; D unresolved. The CDR3 has 13 residues. The V gene lost 4 bases and the J gene lost 1 base, with 7 bases spanning the gap. Germline CDR1 reads MNHNY; CDR2 reads SVGAGI (reference sequence). Here the CDR3 DNA reads TGTGCCAGCAGTTTCGGGTCGAACACTGAAGCTTTCTTT. It is translated as CASSFGSNTEAFF.

The chain couples TRBV9 to TRBJ2-1, with D unresolved. There are 14 residues in the CDR3. V was shortened by 0 bases and J by 1 base, with 5 bases between the two germline ends. Per the germline V gene, CDR1 is SGDLS and CDR2 is YYNGEE. The CDR3 here is CASSVGASYNEQFF. The CDR3 region has the DNA TGTGCCAGCAGCGTAGGGGCTTCCTACAATGAGCAGTTCTTC.

This chain joins TRBV28 and TRBJ2-7; weak D call: TRBD2 (6 bases). The ends were cut back, 5 bases at V and 4 bases at J, with 12 bases in the middle. CDR1 is MDHEN and CDR2 is SYDVKM in the germline V gene. The CDR3 loop spans 13 amino acids. The CDR3 nucleotides read TGTGCCAGCAGTCCAGTCGGGGGATACGAGCAGTACTTC. It yields the protein CASSPVGGYEQYF.

This sequence joins TRBV27 and TRBJ2-7, with 7 bases identical to TRBD1. The CDR3 totals 15 residues. The trim removed 2 bases at V and 4 bases at J, leaving 8 bases unmatched. Per germline, CDR1 MNHEY and CDR2 SMNVEV (reference sequence). The CDR3 reads CASSLRGGVGYEQYF. In nucleotides, the CDR3 is TGTGCCAGCAGTTTACGAGGGGGCGTGGGGTACGAGCAGTACTTC.

The chain joins TRBV5-1 to TRBJ1-2; possible D gene TRBD1, 5 bases. This CDR3 is built from 13 residues. From germline, CDR1 is SGHRS and CDR2 YFSETQ. Trimming pared 3 bases from V and 4 bases from J, leaving 10 bases between. CDR3 protein: CASSSRDAYGYTF. The CDR3 nucleotides are TGCGCCAGCAGCTCCAGGGATGCCTATGGCTACACCTTC.

This chain connects TRBV7-2 to TRBJ2-7, with TRBD1 identical over 10 bases. The trim removed 5 bases at V and 4 bases at J, leaving 8 bases unmatched. CDR3 length equals 15 residues. CDR1 and CDR2 (germline): SGHTA, FQGNSA. Here the CDR3 DNA reads TGTGCCAGCAGCCACCGGGACAGGGGAGCGTACGAGCAGTACTTC. This sequence encodes CASSHRDRGAYEQYF.

The rearrangement joins TRBV4-3 to TRBJ2-7; 7 bases match TRBD2. With V trimmed by 0 bases and J by 4 bases, 9 bases remained unmatched. Germline V gene data show CDR1 as LGHNA and CDR2 as YSLEER. The CDR3 is made up of 16 amino acids. CDR3 in DNA: TGCGCCAGCAGCCAAGATCGGGTGGGAGGGCCTTACGAGCAGTACTTC. Translated: CASSQDRVGGPYEQYF.